Listed here is a single TCR beta chain. Between the trimmed V and J ends, which lost 3 bases and 8 bases, there was a span of 15 bases. CDR1 SGDLS and CDR2 YYNGEE come from the germline V gene. The CDR3 spans 14 residues. These data originate in a study of blood T cells in healthy people across ages. Combining a sample-barcoded 5' primer with a J-beta primer mix, a second PCR ran for about 7 to 11 cycles. In TCRdb, the 5' RACE reads were re-called with MiXCR into one record per CDR3 protein. The data show 1.2 million to 1.5 million distinct CDR3 sequences, with approximately 59% seen just once and more than 6% held by the top ten.

The rearrangement joins TRBV9 to TRBJ2-1; TRBD1 or TRBD2 may be the D gene (6 bases each). The clonotype comes from a man between 18 and 35 years old in good health. Sequencing was performed on blood. The CDR3 sequence: CASSGGAFLDEQFF. CDR3 sequence (DNA): TGTGCCAGCAGCGGGGGGGCCTTCCTCGATGAGCAGTTCTTC.